This T cell receptor beta chain is drawn from a study of shared clonotypes between healthy human individuals. Replicate PCRs for unsorted PBMC used about 0.3 ug DNA (roughly 29,000 T cell genomes). Bulk PBMC genomic DNA spanned ten immunoSEQ deep plates. Repertoires were generated with immunoSEQ multiplex PCR, while TCRdb's copy carries only in-frame clones and drops some. The data contain roughly 500,000 clones, 79% of them singletons. V was clipped by 5 bases and J by 0 bases; unmatched bases: 13. The CDR3 is made up of 17 amino acids. Germline V lookup: CDR1 MDHEN, CDR2 SYDVKM. The receptor comes from a woman between 40 and 55 years old in good health. Some clones in this sample may be carry-over from other donors' samples. The sequenced sample was PBMCs. V and J are TRBV28 and TRBJ2-7, with 7 bases fitting TRBD1. CDR3 in amino acids: CASSAPYRGPLSYEQYF. The CDR3 DNA reads as TGTGCCAGCAGTGCCCCTTACAGGGGTCCCCTCTCCTACGAGCAGTACTTC.